Listed below are T cell receptor beta chains from one sample, sequenced in a study of Tregs in tolerant kidney transplant recipients. Sequenced by immunoSEQ multiplex PCR; TCRdb stores in-frame clones only, minus some. The sample yields roughly 66,000 clones, roughly 90% seen once. This material consisted of CD8+ T cells from blood, taken before the transplant. These receptors were taken from a human donor who received a combined kidney and bone marrow transplant. Both conserved end residues are part of each CDR3. A D gene is named only where the DNA matches it firmly. Clone size, where shown, is once, few, many, or a class for clones that have expanded.

v_call: TRBV27; clone_size: -; d_call: TRBD1; j_call: TRBJ2-2; cdr3_nt: TGTGCCAGCAGTTCGGACAGGGATACCGGGGAGCTGTTTTTT; cdr3_aa: CASSSDRDTGELFF
v_call: TRBV4-3; clone_size: -; d_call: TRBD1; j_call: TRBJ2-7; cdr3_nt: TGCGCCAGCAGCCCAGGGACAGGGGGCTCCTACGAGCAGTACTTC; cdr3_aa: CASSPGTGGSYEQYF
v_call: TRBV19; clone_size: -; d_call: -; j_call: TRBJ2-6; cdr3_nt: TGTGCCAGTAGTCCCCTTCCGGGACACTATTCTGGGGCCAACGTCCTGACTTTC; cdr3_aa: CASSPLPGHYSGANVLTF
v_call: TRBV28; clone_size: -; d_call: -; j_call: TRBJ1-6; cdr3_nt: TGTGCCAGCAGTTTAGAGTCCGTCTATAATTCACCCCTCCACTTT; cdr3_aa: CASSLESVYNSPLHF
v_call: TRBV5-1; clone_size: -; d_call: TRBD2; j_call: TRBJ2-5; cdr3_nt: TGCGCCAGCAGCTCAGGGACTAGCGGGGGACAAGAGACCCAGTACTTC; cdr3_aa: CASSSGTSGGQETQYF
v_call: TRBV7-9; clone_size: -; d_call: TRBD2; j_call: TRBJ2-3; cdr3_nt: TGTGCCAGCGTTAGCGGGAGTGGTACAGATACGCAGTATTTT; cdr3_aa: CASVSGSGTDTQYF
v_call: TRBV4-1; clone_size: once; d_call: -; j_call: TRBJ2-7; cdr3_nt: TGCGCCAGCAGCCAAGAAGGGGGGGCCAGCGAGCAGTACTTC; cdr3_aa: CASSQEGGASEQYF
v_call: TRBV7-3; clone_size: -; d_call: TRBD1; j_call: TRBJ2-1; cdr3_nt: TGTGCCAGCAGCCCGACAGGGGGCGCGGGTAATGAGCAGTTCTTC; cdr3_aa: CASSPTGGAGNEQFF
v_call: TRBV7-7; clone_size: -; d_call: TRBD2; j_call: TRBJ2-5; cdr3_nt: TGTGCCAGCAGCTTAGCGATTGGCGGGAGGCCGGGATCAGAGACCCAGTACTTC; cdr3_aa: CASSLAIGGRPGSETQYF
v_call: TRBV2; clone_size: once; d_call: -; j_call: TRBJ2-7; cdr3_nt: TGTGCCAGCAGGGTATGGGCTAGCGCGGACTACGAGCAGTACTTC; cdr3_aa: CASRVWASADYEQYF
v_call: TRBV2; clone_size: -; d_call: -; j_call: TRBJ2-7; cdr3_nt: TGTGCCCCCTCCGAGCAGTACTTC; cdr3_aa: CAPSEQYF
v_call: TRBV9; clone_size: -; d_call: -; j_call: TRBJ2-7; cdr3_nt: TGTGCCAGCAGCGTAGGGGACACCTACGAGCAGTACTTC; cdr3_aa: CASSVGDTYEQYF
v_call: TRBV4-2; clone_size: -; d_call: TRBD2; j_call: TRBJ2-1; cdr3_nt: TGTGCCAGCAGCCAAGAGAATAGCGGGGCCAATGAGCAGTTCTTC; cdr3_aa: CASSQENSGANEQFF
v_call: TRBV4-1; clone_size: -; d_call: -; j_call: TRBJ1-1; cdr3_nt: TGCGCCAGCAGGAGGGACAACCTGAACACTGAAGCTTTCTTT; cdr3_aa: CASRRDNLNTEAFF
v_call: TRBV11-3; clone_size: -; d_call: TRBD2; j_call: TRBJ2-5; cdr3_nt: TGTGCCAGCAGCCCGTGGAGTAGCGGGGAACAAGAGACCCAGTACTTC; cdr3_aa: CASSPWSSGEQETQYF
v_call: TRBV7-8; clone_size: -; d_call: TRBD2; j_call: TRBJ2-2; cdr3_nt: TGTGCCAGCAGCAGCGGACTAGCGGCGAACACCGGGGAGCTGTTTTTT; cdr3_aa: CASSSGLAANTGELFF
v_call: TRBV15; clone_size: -; d_call: TRBD2; j_call: TRBJ2-7; cdr3_nt: TGTGCCACCTCGGGGGGGGAGGGCTACGAGCAGTACTTC; cdr3_aa: CATSGGEGYEQYF
v_call: TRBV6-4; clone_size: -; d_call: -; j_call: TRBJ2-7; cdr3_nt: TGTGCCAGCAGTGAGTCTTCGGGTCCCTACGAGCAGTACTTC; cdr3_aa: CASSESSGPYEQYF
v_call: TRBV7-3; clone_size: -; d_call: TRBD2; j_call: TRBJ2-3; cdr3_nt: TGTGCCAGCAGCTTGGGACTAGCGGGGGGGCCGACTGATAGCACAGATACGCAGTATTTT; cdr3_aa: CASSLGLAGGPTDSTDTQYF
v_call: TRBV7-8; clone_size: -; d_call: -; j_call: TRBJ2-7; cdr3_nt: TGTGCCAGCAGCTTAGCTAGCGACGAGCAGTACTTC; cdr3_aa: CASSLASDEQYF
v_call: TRBV9; clone_size: -; d_call: -; j_call: TRBJ2-3; cdr3_nt: TGTGCCAGCAGCGTCGAATATGGTCTAACCAAAGTTACGCAGTATTTT; cdr3_aa: CASSVEYGLTKVTQYF
v_call: TRBV7-6; clone_size: -; d_call: -; j_call: TRBJ1-2; cdr3_nt: TGTGCCAGCAGCTTAGCCTCTCCGTCGGGACACAGTAAATCAGGCTATGGCTACACCTTC; cdr3_aa: CASSLASPSGHSKSGYGYTF
v_call: TRBV9; clone_size: few; d_call: TRBD1; j_call: TRBJ2-7; cdr3_nt: TGTGCCAGCAGCGTAGGGGACAGCCAGTACTACGAGCAGTACTTC; cdr3_aa: CASSVGDSQYYEQYF
v_call: TRBV15; clone_size: -; d_call: -; j_call: TRBJ2-5; cdr3_nt: TGTGCCACCAGCAGGATTGGACTTTTAGGGGAGACCCAGTACTTC; cdr3_aa: CATSRIGLLGETQYF
v_call: TRBV5-5; clone_size: -; d_call: -; j_call: TRBJ2-7; cdr3_nt: TGTGCCAGCAGCCTGACACCTGCCTACGAGCAGTACTTC; cdr3_aa: CASSLTPAYEQYF
v_call: TRBV5-1; clone_size: -; d_call: TRBD2; j_call: TRBJ2-3; cdr3_nt: TGCGCCAGCAGCTTACTTAGCGGGAGTGCAGATACGCAGTATTTT; cdr3_aa: CASSLLSGSADTQYF
v_call: TRBV4-1; clone_size: -; d_call: -; j_call: TRBJ2-3; cdr3_nt: TGCGCCAGCAGCCAAGATATGCGGGACACAGATACGCAGTATTTT; cdr3_aa: CASSQDMRDTDTQYF
v_call: TRBV15; clone_size: -; d_call: -; j_call: TRBJ1-5; cdr3_nt: TGTGCCACCAGCAGATCTTTAAACAGGGTTGGGGGCAATCAGCCCCAGCATTTT; cdr3_aa: CATSRSLNRVGGNQPQHF
v_call: TRBV7-7; clone_size: -; d_call: -; j_call: TRBJ2-7; cdr3_nt: TGTGCCAGCAGCTTAGGCCTTGGGGCTTCCTACGAGCAGTACTTC; cdr3_aa: CASSLGLGASYEQYF
v_call: TRBV7-9; clone_size: -; d_call: -; j_call: TRBJ1-3; cdr3_nt: TGTGCCAGCAGCTTAGTGTCGGGATACTCTGGAAACACCATATATTTT; cdr3_aa: CASSLVSGYSGNTIYF
v_call: TRBV11-2; clone_size: -; d_call: TRBD2; j_call: TRBJ2-1; cdr3_nt: TGTGCCAGCAGCTTAAGCGGCGGACTAGCGGGAGGTAGGAATGAGCAGTTCTTC; cdr3_aa: CASSLSGGLAGGRNEQFF